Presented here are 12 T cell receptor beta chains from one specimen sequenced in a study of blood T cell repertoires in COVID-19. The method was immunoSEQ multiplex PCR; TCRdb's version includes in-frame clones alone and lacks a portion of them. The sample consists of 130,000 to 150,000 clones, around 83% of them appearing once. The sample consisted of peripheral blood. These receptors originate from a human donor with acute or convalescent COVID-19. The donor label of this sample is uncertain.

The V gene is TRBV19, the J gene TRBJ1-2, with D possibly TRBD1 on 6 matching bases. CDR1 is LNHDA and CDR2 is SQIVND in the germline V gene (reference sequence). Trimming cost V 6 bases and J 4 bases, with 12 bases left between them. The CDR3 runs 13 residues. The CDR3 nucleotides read TGTGCCAGTAGCCCACAGGGTTCCTATGGCTACACCTTC. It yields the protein CASSPQGSYGYTF.

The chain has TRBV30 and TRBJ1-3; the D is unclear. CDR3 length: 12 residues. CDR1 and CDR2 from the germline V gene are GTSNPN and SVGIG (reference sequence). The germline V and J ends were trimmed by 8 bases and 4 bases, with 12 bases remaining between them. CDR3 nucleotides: TGTGCCGCCTCGGGTTCAGGAAACACCATATATTTT. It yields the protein CAASGSGNTIYF.

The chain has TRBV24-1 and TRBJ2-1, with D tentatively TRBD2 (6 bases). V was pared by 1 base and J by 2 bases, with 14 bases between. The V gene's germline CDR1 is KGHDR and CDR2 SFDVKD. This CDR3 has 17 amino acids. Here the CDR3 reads CATSDFLPGATYNEQFF. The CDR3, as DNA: TGTGCCACCAGTGATTTCTTGCCGGGAGCGACCTACAATGAGCAGTTCTTC.

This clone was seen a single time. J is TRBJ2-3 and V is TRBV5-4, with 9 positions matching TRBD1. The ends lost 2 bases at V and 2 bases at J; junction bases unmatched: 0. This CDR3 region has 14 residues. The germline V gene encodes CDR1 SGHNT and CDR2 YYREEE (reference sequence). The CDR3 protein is CASSLQGATDTQYF. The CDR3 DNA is TGTGCCAGCAGCTTACAGGGGGCCACAGATACGCAGTATTTT.

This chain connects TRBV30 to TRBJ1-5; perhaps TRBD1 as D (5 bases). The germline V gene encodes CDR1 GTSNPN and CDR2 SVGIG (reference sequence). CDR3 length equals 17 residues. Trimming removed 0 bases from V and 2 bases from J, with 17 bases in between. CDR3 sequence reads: CAWSVEGLRLGNQPQHF. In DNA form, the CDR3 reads TGTGCCTGGAGTGTAGAGGGACTACGGTTGGGCAATCAGCCCCAGCATTTT.

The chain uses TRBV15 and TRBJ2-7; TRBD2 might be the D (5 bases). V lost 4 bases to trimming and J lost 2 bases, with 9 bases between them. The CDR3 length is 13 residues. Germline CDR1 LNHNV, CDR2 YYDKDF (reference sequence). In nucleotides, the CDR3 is TGTGCCACCAGCACGGGGTCCGCCTACGAGCAGTACTTC. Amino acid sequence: CATSTGSAYEQYF.

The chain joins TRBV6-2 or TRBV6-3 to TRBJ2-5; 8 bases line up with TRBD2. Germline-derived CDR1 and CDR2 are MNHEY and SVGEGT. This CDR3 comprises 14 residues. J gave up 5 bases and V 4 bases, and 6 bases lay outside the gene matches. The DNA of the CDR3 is TGTGCCAGCAGTTTGAGCGGGAGCAGTGAGACCCAGTACTTC. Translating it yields CASSLSGSSETQYF.

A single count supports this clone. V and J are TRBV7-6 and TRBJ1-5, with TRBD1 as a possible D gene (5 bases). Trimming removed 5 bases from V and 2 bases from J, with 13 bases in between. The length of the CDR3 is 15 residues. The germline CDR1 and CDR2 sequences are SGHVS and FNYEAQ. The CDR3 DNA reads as TGTGCCAGCAGCATAGGCCCGGGGGGCAATCAGCCCCAGCATTTT. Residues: CASSIGPGGNQPQHF.

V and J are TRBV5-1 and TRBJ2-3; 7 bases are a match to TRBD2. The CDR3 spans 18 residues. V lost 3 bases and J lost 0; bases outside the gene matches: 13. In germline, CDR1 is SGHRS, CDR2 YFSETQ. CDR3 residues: CASSSIGVAGASTDTQYF. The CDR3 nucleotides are TGCGCCAGCAGCTCCATAGGGGTAGCGGGTGCTAGCACAGATACGCAGTATTTT.

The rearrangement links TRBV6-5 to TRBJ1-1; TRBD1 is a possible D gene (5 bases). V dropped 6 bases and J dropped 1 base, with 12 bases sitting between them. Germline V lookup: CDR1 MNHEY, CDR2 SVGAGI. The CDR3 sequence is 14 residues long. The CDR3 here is CASSPGRENTEAFF. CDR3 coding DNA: TGTGCCAGCAGCCCCGGCAGGGAGAACACTGAAGCTTTCTTT.

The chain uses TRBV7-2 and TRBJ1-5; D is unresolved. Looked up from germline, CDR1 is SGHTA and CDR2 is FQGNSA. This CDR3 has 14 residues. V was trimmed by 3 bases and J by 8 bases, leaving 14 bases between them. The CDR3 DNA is TGTGCCAGCAGCTTTTCTAGCCAGCGGGAGCCCCAGCATTTT. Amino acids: CASSFSSQREPQHF.

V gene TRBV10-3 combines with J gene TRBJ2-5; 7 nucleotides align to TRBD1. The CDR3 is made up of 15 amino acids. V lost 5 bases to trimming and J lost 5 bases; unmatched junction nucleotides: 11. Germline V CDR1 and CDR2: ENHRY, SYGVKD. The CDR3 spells CAISKTGESLETQYF. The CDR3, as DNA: TGTGCCATCAGTAAAACAGGGGAGAGTCTGGAGACCCAGTACTTC.